The rows below give T cell receptor beta chains drawn from one sample of a study of shared clonotypes between healthy human individuals. Profiling relied on immunoSEQ multiplex PCR, and the TCRdb table lists in-frame clones only, not all of them. The top ten hold approximately 0.39% of the sample, which has roughly 2.2 million clones, roughly 92% seen once. Sequencing was carried out using naive CD4+ T cells from PBMCs. The receptors come from a man in his late teens or twenties in good health. Some clones in this sample may be carry-over from other donors' samples. CDR3s include the opening cysteine and the closing phenylalanine or tryptophan. Fields, in order: V gene, J gene, clone size, D gene, CDR3 protein, CDR3 DNA. A D gene is named only where the DNA matches it firmly. For some rows the clone size is stated as once, few or many, or as a class when expanded; others skip it.

>TRBV18|TRBJ2-6|-|-
CASSPQILHSGANVLTF
TGTGCCAGCTCACCACAAATCCTCCACTCTGGGGCCAACGTCCTGACTTTC
>TRBV5-1|TRBJ2-4|-|-
CASSRLGEQQNIQYF
TGCGCCAGCAGCCGACTAGGCGAGCAGCAAAACATTCAGTACTTC
>TRBV19|TRBJ1-1|-|TRBD1
CASSIRTGANTEAFF
TGTGCCAGTAGTATTAGGACAGGGGCGAACACTGAAGCTTTCTTT
>TRBV12-2|TRBJ2-7|-|-
CASRFGTGGIVRVYEQYF
TGTGCAAGTCGCTTCGGGACAGGGGGTATCGTTCGGGTGTACGAGCAGTACTTC
>TRBV5-1|TRBJ1-5|-|-
CASSLTGEQPQHF
TGCGCCAGCAGCTTGACGGGTGAGCAGCCCCAGCATTTT
>TRBV10-3|TRBJ1-4|-|-
CAISEHREAGATWELFF
TGTGCCATCAGTGAGCACCGGGAGGCAGGGGCCACTTGGGAACTGTTTTTT
>TRBV28|TRBJ1-4|-|-
CASSMLPGAGAREKLFF
TGTGCCAGCAGCATGTTACCGGGGGCAGGGGCTCGTGAAAAACTGTTTTTT
>TRBV7-2|TRBJ1-1|-|-
CASSNGRTTEAFF
TGTGCCAGCAGCAACGGACGGACCACTGAAGCTTTCTTT
>TRBV28|TRBJ2-2|-|TRBD1
CASRSTGTGKAGELFF
TGTGCCAGCAGATCTACCGGGACAGGGAAGGCCGGGGAGCTGTTTTTT
>TRBV25-1|TRBJ1-5|-|-
CASSESGNGNQPQHF
TGTGCCAGCAGTGAATCAGGGAACGGCAATCAGCCCCAGCATTTT
>TRBV7-8|TRBJ2-3|-|-
CASSTNTDTQYF
TGTGCCAGCAGCACGAATACAGATACGCAGTATTTT
>TRBV12-5|TRBJ2-3|-|-
CASAPEGDTQYF
TGTGCTAGTGCCCCTGAGGGAGATACGCAGTATTTT
>TRBV7-3|TRBJ2-5|-|TRBD2
CASSPIAGVETQYF
TGTGCCAGCAGCCCTATAGCGGGAGTAGAGACCCAGTACTTC
>TRBV30|TRBJ1-5|-|-
CAWSVTRGNQPQHF
TGTGCCTGGAGTGTAACCAGGGGCAATCAGCCCCAGCATTTT
>TRBV28|TRBJ2-2|-|TRBD1
CASSSPGQGSDTGELFF
TGTGCCAGCAGTTCCCCGGGACAGGGGTCCGACACCGGGGAGCTGTTTTTT
>TRBV7-9|TRBJ1-3|-|-
CASSPRVVGGNTIYF
TGTGCCAGCAGCCCCCGGGTAGTCGGAGGAAACACCATATATTTT
>TRBV4-3|TRBJ2-7|-|-
CASSQELVYEQYF
TGCGCCAGCAGCCAAGAACTTGTCTACGAGCAGTACTTC
>TRBV11-2|TRBJ1-2|-|-
CASSFMGGGGYTF
TGTGCCAGCAGCTTCATGGGGGGCGGCGGCTACACCTTC
>TRBV5-1|TRBJ1-1|-|-
CASSLYRPTVDTEAFF
TGCGCCAGCAGCTTATACCGACCGACTGTAGACACTGAAGCTTTCTTT
>TRBV10-3|TRBJ2-7|-|-
CATRGADPLSEQYF
TGTGCCACCAGGGGTGCGGATCCGTTAAGCGAGCAGTACTTC
>TRBV5-1|TRBJ2-5|once|-
CASRSGRGEVTQYF
TGCGCCAGCAGATCGGGCAGGGGGGAGGTGACCCAGTACTTC
>TRBV20-1|TRBJ2-3|once|-
CSARGGYTQYF
TGCAGTGCTAGAGGGGGATATACGCAGTATTTT
>TRBV2|TRBJ2-1|few|-
CASRNFNEQFF
TGTGCCAGCAGGAATTTCAATGAGCAGTTCTTC
>TRBV2|TRBJ2-4|-|-
CASTYPRAGQTLGGIQYF
TGTGCCAGCACCTACCCCCGGGCGGGACAGACCCTCGGAGGCATTCAGTACTTC
>TRBV28|TRBJ2-3|-|-
CASSLPGGDTQYF
TGTGCCAGCAGTTTACCCGGTGGAGATACGCAGTATTTT
>TRBV9|TRBJ2-7|-|-
CASSPLGLAGYEQYF
TGTGCCAGCAGCCCCCTGGGTTTAGCAGGCTACGAGCAGTACTTC
>TRBV9|TRBJ2-3|-|-
CASSVAWTATDTQYF
TGTGCCAGCAGCGTAGCTTGGACTGCCACAGATACGCAGTATTTT
>TRBV11-2|TRBJ2-7|-|-
CASSLGTDRVVHYEQYF
TGTGCCAGCAGCTTAGGGACGGACAGAGTAGTACACTACGAGCAGTACTTC
>TRBV7-8|TRBJ2-7|-|-
CASSLALGGSKNEQYF
TGTGCCAGCAGCTTAGCGCTCGGTGGCAGTAAGAACGAGCAGTACTTC
>TRBV7-8|TRBJ2-7|-|TRBD1
CASSPRQGIYEQYF
TGTGCCAGCAGCCCAAGACAGGGTATCTACGAGCAGTACTTC
>TRBV21-1|TRBJ1-5|few|-
CASPTGTGPRQPQHF
TGTGCCAGCCCTACTGGGACAGGGCCGAGGCAGCCCCAGCATTTT
>TRBV6-1|TRBJ2-2|-|TRBD1
CGLDRVNTGELFF
TGCGGACTCGACAGGGTCAACACCGGGGAGCTGTTTTTT
>TRBV29-1|TRBJ2-7|-|-
CSVVLRDVDEQYF
TGCAGCGTTGTTCTGCGGGATGTCGACGAGCAGTACTTC
>TRBV6-5|TRBJ2-2|-|-
CASSRFTGELFF
TGTGCCAGCTCACGGTTCACCGGGGAGCTGTTTTTT
>TRBV25-1|TRBJ2-7|-|TRBD1
CASSLQGLGAYEQYF
TGTGCCAGCAGCCTACAGGGGCTTGGGGCCTACGAGCAGTACTTC
>TRBV4-2|TRBJ2-1|-|-
CASSPTVGPGSYNEQFF
TGTGCCAGCAGCCCCACCGTTGGCCCTGGGTCCTACAATGAGCAGTTCTTC
>TRBV10-1|TRBJ1-1|-|-
CASSPGLRVAFF
TGCGCCAGCAGTCCGGGGCTGCGGGTCGCTTTCTTT
>TRBV6-5|TRBJ2-3|-|-
CAIRRTGTFGDTQYF
TGTGCCATCCGAAGAACCGGGACATTTGGGGATACGCAGTATTTT
>TRBV6-1|TRBJ1-2|-|-
CASSGILRPGGYTF
TGTGCCAGCAGCGGCATCTTGAGGCCGGGGGGCTACACCTTC
>TRBV4-2|TRBJ2-1|-|TRBD2
CASSQGAGGRDEQFF
TGTGCCAGCAGCCAAGGGGCGGGAGGACGGGATGAGCAGTTCTTC
>TRBV6-5|TRBJ2-1|-|-
CASSPGPGEQFF
TGTGCCAGCAGTCCCGGACCAGGGGAGCAGTTCTTC
>TRBV27|TRBJ2-1|-|TRBD1
CASSKLPRTGNYNEQFF
TGTGCCAGCAGTAAACTCCCCCGGACAGGTAACTACAATGAGCAGTTCTTC
>TRBV18|TRBJ1-3|-|-
CASSAGPETGNTIYF
TGTGCCAGCTCGGCGGGTCCCGAGACTGGAAACACCATATATTTT
>TRBV7-2|TRBJ2-7|-|-
CASSPWGALYEQYF
TGTGCCAGCAGTCCCTGGGGGGCGCTGTACGAGCAGTACTTC
>TRBV19|TRBJ2-7|once|-
CASSIQAGTYEQYF
TGTGCCAGTAGTATACAGGCGGGAACCTACGAGCAGTACTTC
>TRBV2|TRBJ2-7|-|-
CASSQNRYYEQYF
TGTGCCAGCAGTCAGAACAGGTATTACGAGCAGTACTTC